The rows below give T cell receptor beta chains drawn from one sample of a study of technical replicates of blood from a few donors. Sequenced by immunoSEQ multiplex PCR; TCRdb stores in-frame clones only, minus some. Here the sample spans around 72,000 clones, approximately 89% being singletons. The sequenced material came from PBMCs. The receptors here all came from a human donor in good health. Some clones in this sample may be carry-over from other donors' samples. CDR3s include the opening cysteine and the closing phenylalanine or tryptophan. D genes are given only for firm matches. Rows give clone size only sometimes, using once, few, many, or a class for an expanded clone.

TRBV5-1	TRBD1	TRBJ2-1	NA	CASSSGQGASNEQFF	TGCGCCAGCAGCTCGGGACAGGGGGCTAGCAATGAGCAGTTCTTC
TRBV10-3	NA	TRBJ1-5	NA	CATLEGWTAGDQPQHF	TGTGCCACCCTTGAGGGTTGGACAGCCGGAGATCAGCCCCAGCATTTT
TRBV4-3	TRBD1	TRBJ2-2	NA	CASSQARDRYTGELFF	TGCGCCAGCAGCCAAGCCCGGGACAGATACACCGGGGAGCTGTTTTTT
TRBV7-9	NA	TRBJ2-7	NA	CASTPPSGEQYF	TGTGCCAGCACCCCACCGTCCGGCGAGCAGTACTTC
TRBV7-3	NA	TRBJ2-1	NA	CASSRAGNNEQFF	TGTGCCAGCAGCCGGGCGGGGAACAATGAGCAGTTCTTC
TRBV13	TRBD2	TRBJ2-1	once	CASSSLLAGAPRSSYNEQFF	TGTGCCAGCAGCTCCCTGCTAGCGGGGGCCCCGCGAAGCTCCTACAATGAGCAGTTCTTC
TRBV7-3	TRBD2	TRBJ2-1	NA	CASSEGTRTSNEQFF	TGTGCCAGCTCCGAGGGGACTAGGACATCCAATGAGCAGTTCTTC
TRBV6-5	NA	TRBJ1-6	NA	CASSPDSTRNSPLHF	TGTGCCAGCAGTCCGGACAGCACGCGTAATTCACCCCTCCACTTT
TRBV30	NA	TRBJ1-2	NA	CAWSVGGTHYGYTF	TGTGCCTGGAGTGTTGGAGGGACCCACTATGGCTACACCTTC
TRBV29-1	TRBD2	TRBJ2-1	NA	CSGTSGGHNEQFF	TGCAGCGGGACTAGCGGGGGCCACAATGAGCAGTTCTTC
TRBV6-1	NA	TRBJ2-2	once	CASSVSMSDTGELFF	TGTGCCAGCAGTGTATCTATGAGTGACACCGGGGAGCTGTTTTTT
TRBV7-8	NA	TRBJ2-7	NA	CASSHMSGGNLVEQYF	TGTGCCAGCAGCCATATGTCCGGCGGGAACTTGGTCGAGCAGTACTTC
TRBV19	NA	TRBJ1-5	once	CASSIAATSNQPQHF	TGTGCCAGTAGTATCGCGGCCACCAGCAATCAGCCCCAGCATTTT
TRBV19	NA	TRBJ1-6	NA	CASSWGRVNSPLHF	TGTGCCAGTAGCTGGGGCAGGGTCAATTCACCCCTCCACTTT
TRBV18	NA	TRBJ2-2	few	CASSPNGMTNTGELFF	TGTGCCAGCTCACCGAACGGGATGACAAACACCGGGGAGCTGTTTTTT
TRBV29-1	NA	TRBJ1-2	NA	CSVRETNYGYTF	TGCAGCGTCAGGGAAACTAACTATGGCTACACCTTC
TRBV7-3	TRBD2	TRBJ2-7	NA	CASSRLAGPIYEQYF	TGTGCCAGCAGCCGATTAGCGGGACCGATCTACGAGCAGTACTTC
TRBV7-2	TRBD1	TRBJ1-5	NA	CASSLSGTGGFQPQHF	TGTGCCAGCAGCTTATCCGGGACAGGGGGCTTTCAGCCCCAGCATTTT
TRBV13	NA	TRBJ2-1	NA	CASSFSSGDREQFF	TGTGCCAGCAGCTTCTCTAGCGGTGACAGGGAGCAGTTCTTC
TRBV2	NA	TRBJ2-7	NA	CASSDIRESRKYF	TGTGCCAGCAGTGACATAAGGGAGTCGAGGAAGTACTTC
TRBV7-2	NA	TRBJ2-3	NA	CASSLAGLRGAQYF	TGTGCCAGCAGCTTAGCGGGGCTCCGCGGGGCGCAGTATTTT
TRBV27	TRBD1	TRBJ1-1	NA	CASSAPPGTGLMNTEAFF	TGTGCCAGCAGTGCCCCCCCCGGGACAGGACTAATGAACACTGAAGCTTTCTTT
TRBV27	NA	TRBJ2-7	once	CASSLAPGGAYEQYF	TGTGCCAGCAGTCTCGCCCCCGGAGGGGCATACGAGCAGTACTTC
TRBV25-1	NA	TRBJ2-1	once	CASSRAEAYNEQFF	TGTGCCAGCAGTAGAGCGGAGGCCTACAATGAGCAGTTCTTC
TRBV5-1	NA	TRBJ1-5	NA	CASSLAGSNQPQHF	TGCGCCAGCAGCCTCGCGGGGAGCAATCAGCCCCAGCATTTT
TRBV5-8	NA	TRBJ1-2	NA	CASSLGGRPYGYTF	TGTGCCAGCAGCTTGGGAGGCAGACCTTATGGCTACACCTTC
TRBV2	NA	TRBJ2-7	NA	CASSESVAPQGEYF	TGTGCCAGCAGTGAATCGGTGGCACCTCAAGGGGAGTACTTC
TRBV27	TRBD1	TRBJ2-7	once	CASRSGTGIPYEQYF	TGTGCCAGCAGATCCGGGACAGGGATCCCCTACGAGCAGTACTTC
TRBV27	TRBD1	TRBJ2-1	NA	CASRGQGRNNEQFF	TGTGCCAGCCGGGGACAGGGGAGAAACAATGAGCAGTTCTTC
TRBV11-3	TRBD2	TRBJ2-1	NA	CASSGGVNEQFF	TGTGCCAGCAGCGGGGGGGTCAATGAGCAGTTCTTC
TRBV30	NA	TRBJ1-4	NA	CAWSGSTYEKLFF	TGTGCCTGGAGTGGAAGCACCTATGAAAAACTGTTTTTT
TRBV7-3	TRBD2	TRBJ2-3	NA	CASSSQPYGGLAGRASTDTQYF	TGTGCCAGCAGCTCCCAACCCTACGGAGGACTAGCGGGAAGAGCTAGCACAGATACGCAGTATTTT
TRBV19	NA	TRBJ2-2	NA	CASSIGAGVRELFF	TGTGCCAGTAGTATAGGGGCAGGGGTACGGGAGCTGTTTTTT
TRBV5-4	TRBD2	TRBJ2-7	few	CASSLGGSSSYEQYF	TGTGCCAGCAGCTTGGGCGGGAGCAGCTCCTACGAGCAGTACTTC
TRBV25-1	TRBD1	TRBJ1-2	NA	CASSATGGRGYTF	TGTGCCAGCAGTGCGACAGGGGGCAGGGGCTACACCTTC
TRBV18	NA	TRBJ1-2	NA	CASSPEGQSYGYTF	TGTGCCAGCTCACCGGAGGGGCAGTCCTATGGCTACACCTTC
TRBV5-4	NA	TRBJ2-7	NA	CASSTKRDISYEQYF	TGTGCCAGCAGCACCAAACGGGACATTTCCTACGAGCAGTACTTC
TRBV7-2	NA	TRBJ1-4	NA	CASSLLGAGEKLFF	TGTGCCAGCAGCTTACTAGGGGCTGGGGAAAAACTGTTTTTT
TRBV10-3	NA	TRBJ2-3	NA	CAIKGASESTDTQYF	TGTGCCATCAAAGGAGCTTCGGAGAGCACAGATACGCAGTATTTT
TRBV5-1	TRBD1	TRBJ2-5	NA	CASRGTGQETQYF	TGCGCCAGCAGGGGGACAGGGCAGGAGACCCAGTACTTC
TRBV19	TRBD1	TRBJ1-5	NA	CASSTGQGNQPQHF	TGTGCCAGTAGCACGGGACAGGGAAATCAGCCCCAGCATTTT
TRBV18	TRBD1	TRBJ1-5	NA	CASSLLMDRVQPQHF	TGTGCCAGCTCACTACTGATGGACAGGGTTCAGCCCCAGCATTTT
TRBV27	TRBD1	TRBJ1-2	NA	CASSLSVRGQGGYTF	TGTGCCAGCAGTTTATCAGTAAGGGGGCAGGGTGGCTACACCTTC
TRBV7-2	TRBD2	TRBJ2-5	NA	CASSSVAGSWETQYF	TGTGCCAGCAGCTCCGTAGCGGGATCTTGGGAGACCCAGTACTTC
TRBV6-5	NA	TRBJ1-1	NA	CASSLRVNTEAFF	TGTGCCAGCAGTCTCAGGGTGAACACTGAAGCTTTCTTT
TRBV27	NA	TRBJ2-3	NA	CASSFGGASAALTDTQYF	TGTGCCAGCAGTTTTGGGGGGGCCTCCGCCGCCCTCACAGATACGCAGTATTTT
TRBV14	TRBD1	TRBJ2-2	once	CASSQLRGQTGELFF	TGTGCCAGCAGCCAACTCAGGGGGCAAACCGGGGAGCTGTTTTTT
TRBV7-2	NA	TRBJ2-3	NA	CASSLLGGGIFSDTQYF	TGTGCCAGCAGCTTATTAGGGGGGGGGATTTTTTCAGATACGCAGTATTTT
TRBV5-4	TRBD2	TRBJ2-5	NA	CASSSHTSGQETQYF	TGTGCCAGCAGCTCCCATACTAGCGGCCAAGAGACCCAGTACTTC
TRBV23-1	TRBD2	TRBJ2-7	NA	CASSQSKLAGPRF	TGCGCCAGCAGTCAATCGAAACTAGCGGGTCCCAGATTC
TRBV29-1	NA	TRBJ1-2	NA	CSVDPGYGGYTF	TGCAGCGTTGATCCGGGGTACGGTGGCTACACCTTC
TRBV6-6	NA	TRBJ2-7	NA	CASSYAGQSYEQYF	TGTGCCAGCAGTTACGCGGGACAGAGCTACGAGCAGTACTTC
TRBV4-3	TRBD2	TRBJ2-1	once	CASSQGGAGGPHEQFF	TGCGCCAGCAGCCAAGGGGGAGCGGGAGGGCCCCATGAGCAGTTCTTC
TRBV19	NA	TRBJ1-1	once	CASSISGGITEAFF	TGTGCCAGTAGTATATCGGGGGGAATCACTGAAGCTTTCTTT
TRBV4-2	NA	TRBJ2-7	NA	CASSQELLGQGHEQYF	TGTGCCAGCAGCCAAGAACTTTTAGGGCAGGGCCACGAGCAGTACTTC